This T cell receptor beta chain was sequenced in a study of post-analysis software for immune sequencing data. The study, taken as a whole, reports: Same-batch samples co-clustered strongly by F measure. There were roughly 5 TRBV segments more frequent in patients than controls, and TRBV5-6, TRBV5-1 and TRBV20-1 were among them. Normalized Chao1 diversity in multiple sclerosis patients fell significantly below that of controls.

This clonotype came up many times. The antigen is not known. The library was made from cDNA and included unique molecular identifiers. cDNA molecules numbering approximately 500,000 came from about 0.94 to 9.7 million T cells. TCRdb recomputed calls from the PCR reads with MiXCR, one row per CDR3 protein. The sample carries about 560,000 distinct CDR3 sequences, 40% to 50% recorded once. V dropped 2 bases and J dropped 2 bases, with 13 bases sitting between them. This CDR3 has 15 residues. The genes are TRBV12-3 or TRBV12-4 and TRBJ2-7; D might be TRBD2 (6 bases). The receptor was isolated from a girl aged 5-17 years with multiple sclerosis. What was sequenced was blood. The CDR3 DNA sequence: TGTGCCAGCAGTTTAAGCCGGTCGGGGGCCTACGAGCAGTACTTC. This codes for CASSLSRSGAYEQYF.